Listed here is a single T cell receptor (beta chain). Its specificity is not known. The entry originates in a study of shared clonotypes between healthy human individuals. The study, taken as a whole, reports: Investigators collected only blood, and repertoires in tissues likely differ. Compared with clonotypes that all four donors shared, non-shared clonotypes had lower generation probabilities.

Evenly divided among several immunoSEQ plates was the genomic DNA of each subset. Each sorted subset replicate got 200 ng genomic DNA, 25,000 to 35,000 genomes. TCRdb's copy holds only in-frame clones and misses some; the assay was immunoSEQ multiplex PCR. In the table there are a few million clones, 85% to 95% of which are singletons. The germline V and J ends were trimmed by 4 bases and 2 bases, with 13 bases remaining between them. The V gene's germline CDR1 is SGHTS and CDR2 YDEGEE. The CDR3 is made up of 15 amino acids. Material for sequencing was naive CD4+ T cells from PBMCs. Documented subset: CD45RA+ positively selected. The receptor was isolated from a young man in good health. Some clones in this sample may be carry-over from other donors' samples. This chain uses TRBV5-8 with TRBJ1-5; D remains ambiguous. The CDR3 region has the DNA TGTGCCAGCAGCCCCCCGCCGGGTGGCAATCAGCCCCAGCATTTT. It yields the protein CASSPPPGGNQPQHF.